This TCR beta chain was sequenced during a study of blood T cell repertoires in COVID-19 (dated by TCRdb to about 2020). About the study as a whole: Samples covering the acute and convalescent phases of COVID-19 were provided by collaborators in the United States, Italy and Spain. The repertoires were made available in a free public database intended to serve as a resource for research on the immune response to SARS-CoV-2. Samples came from the ongoing ImmuneRACE study (first 160 participants) plus 1,254 subjects from 6 global collaborators. A de-identified subject ID, COVID-19 status, age in years and sex were almost always included in the sample metadata. Subjects who had been exposed to COVID-19, were actively infected with it, or had recovered from it provided the deeply sampled blood TCRbeta repertoires that made up the dataset. The material from the prospective study consisted of cDNA or gDNA derived from T cells, B-cell-depleted T cells, or PBMCs. Where available, HLA class I and class II types were taken from metadata supplied by the sample provider and were not determined by assay-based typing. Overall results and qualifications from the work: The amount of clinical and demographic metadata varied by source and participant and was provided uncurated.

TCRbeta CDR3 regions were amplified from genomic DNA using the immunoSEQ Assay, a bias-controlled multiplex PCR. From the authors' description of their analysis: Within the assay, amplification of reference gene primers was used to estimate how many nucleated cells each sample contained. To quantify the absolute abundance of each unique TCRbeta CDR3 rearrangement, sequence reads were collapsed and filtered. Productive Simpson clonality was computed per sample as the square root of Simpson's diversity index over productive rearrangements. Entries here come from immuneACCESS through TCRdb and include only in-frame sequences with V and J called. Some clones fail to appear in such tables; in the studies checked, an unresolved V gene covers under half of the shortfall, and the cause of the remainder is unknown. V and J calls and clone size are those listed in that table; D and trimming were worked out from the DNA. This sample is represented by some 460,000 clones; around 90% of them were singletons. The top ten hold roughly 0.7% of the sample.

On this clone itself: Its antigen is currently not known. One base away there is no much larger clone; base qualities are not given.

The CDR3 runs 14 amino acids, cysteine and phenylalanine included. The kept DNA is CDR3 alone, 42 bases in frame from the first base. At the junction V is shortened by 5 bases and J by 11 bases, with 21 bases in between. CDR1 and CDR2 were assigned from the germline V gene as SNHLY and FYNNEI. Participants in the prospective study were enrolled through a virtual design, were aged about 18 to 90 years, and lived in approximately 25 United States geographic areas. In the prospective study, participants were assigned to cohorts based on the clinical history participants reported in a screening survey and a study questionnaire. For ImmuneRACE Cohort 3, a participant was defined as recovered based on two consecutive negative NP/OP PCR tests, clearance by a healthcare professional, or resolution of symptoms. Each participant in the prospective study had whole blood, serum and a nasopharyngeal or oropharyngeal swab collected by mobile phlebotomists. Prospective study participants could optionally give additional blood draws and questionnaires over an approximately 2-month period. Prospective study blood samples were shipped either frozen or at room temperature before DNA extraction.

Sequenced material: PBMCs or T cells enriched from blood (not recorded which). The TCR comes from a woman under 30 who had recovered from COVID-19. Recombination connected TRBV2 to TRBJ1-1; TRBD1 is possibly the D segment (5 matching bases). The DNA reads as follows: TGTGCCAGCAGTTCCCCGGGGGGGTCCCTTGAGGCTTTCTTT. Its translation is CASSSPGGSLEAFF. Supplemented by the reference TRBV2 and TRBJ1-1 proteins around the CDR3, the complete variable domain is EPEVTQTPSHQVTQMGQEVILRCVPISNHLYFYWYRQILGQKVEFLVSFYNNEISEKSEIFDDQFSVERPDGSNFTLKIRSTKLEDSAMYFCASSSPGGSLEAFFGQGTRLTVV.